This TCR beta chain originates from a study of blood T cell repertoires in COVID-19. The overall study: COVID-19 samples from acute and convalescent phases originated in the United States, Italy and Spain.

TCRdb's copy holds only in-frame clones and misses some; the assay was immunoSEQ multiplex PCR. The top ten clones hold roughly 6.7% of a sample with under 200,000 clones, under 90% of them seen once. The CDR3 extends over 15 amino acids. CDR1 is SGHDT, CDR2 YYEEEE, per germline. The ends lost 0 bases at V and 2 bases at J; junction bases unmatched: 2. The rearrangement links TRBV5-6 to TRBJ1-5, with 7 bases aligning to TRBD1. The TCR was taken from a man in his fifties or sixties with acute or convalescent COVID-19. The sample taken for sequencing was peripheral blood. CDR3 amino acids: CASSLGQGGNQPQHF. Here the CDR3 DNA reads TGTGCCAGCAGCTTGGGACAGGGCGGCAATCAGCCCCAGCATTTT.